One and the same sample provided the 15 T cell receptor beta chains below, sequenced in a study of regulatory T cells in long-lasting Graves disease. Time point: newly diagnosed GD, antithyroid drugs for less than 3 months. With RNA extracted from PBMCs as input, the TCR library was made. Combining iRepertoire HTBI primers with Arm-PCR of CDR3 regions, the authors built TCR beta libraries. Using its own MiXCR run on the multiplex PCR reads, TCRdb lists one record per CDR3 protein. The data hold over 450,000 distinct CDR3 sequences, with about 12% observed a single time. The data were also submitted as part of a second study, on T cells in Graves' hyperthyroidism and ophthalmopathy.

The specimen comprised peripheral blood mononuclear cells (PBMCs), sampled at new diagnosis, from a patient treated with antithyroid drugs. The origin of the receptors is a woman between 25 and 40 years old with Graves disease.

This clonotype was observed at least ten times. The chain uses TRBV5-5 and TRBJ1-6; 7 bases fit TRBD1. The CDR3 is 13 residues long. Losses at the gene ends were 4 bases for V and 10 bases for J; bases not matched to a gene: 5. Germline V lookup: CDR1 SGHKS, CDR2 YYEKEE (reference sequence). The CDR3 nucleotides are TGTGCCAGCAGCAGGGACAGTCAGTCACCCCTCCACTTT. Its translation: CASSRDSQSPLHF.

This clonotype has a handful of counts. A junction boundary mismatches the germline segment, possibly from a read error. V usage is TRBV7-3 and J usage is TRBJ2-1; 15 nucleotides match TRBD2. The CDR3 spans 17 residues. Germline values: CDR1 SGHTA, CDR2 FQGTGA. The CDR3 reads CASGLLGLAGGYNEQFF. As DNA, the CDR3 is TGTGCCAGCGGCTTATTAGGACTAGCGGGAGGGTACAATGAGCAGTTCTTC.

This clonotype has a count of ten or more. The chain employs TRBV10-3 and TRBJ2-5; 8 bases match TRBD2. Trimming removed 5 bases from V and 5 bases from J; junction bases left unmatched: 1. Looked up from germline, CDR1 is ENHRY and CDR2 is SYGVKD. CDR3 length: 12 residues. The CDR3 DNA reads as TGTGCCATCAGTCGGGGGGGGGAGACCCAGTACTTC. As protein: CAISRGGETQYF.

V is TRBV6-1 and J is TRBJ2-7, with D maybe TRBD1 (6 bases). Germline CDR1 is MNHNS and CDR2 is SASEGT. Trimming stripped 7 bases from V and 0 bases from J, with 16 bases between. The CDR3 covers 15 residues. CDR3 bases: TGTGCCAGCACCGCGTGGGGGCCGAGCTCCTACGAGCAGTACTTC. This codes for CASTAWGPSSYEQYF.

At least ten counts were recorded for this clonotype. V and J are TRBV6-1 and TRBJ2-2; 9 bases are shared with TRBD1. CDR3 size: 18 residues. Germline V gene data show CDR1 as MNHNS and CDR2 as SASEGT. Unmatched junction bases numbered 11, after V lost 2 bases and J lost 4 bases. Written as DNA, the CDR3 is TGTGCCAGCAGTGAAATCGTGACAGGGGGGTTGTTCACCGGGGAGCTGTTTTTT. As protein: CASSEIVTGGLFTGELFF.

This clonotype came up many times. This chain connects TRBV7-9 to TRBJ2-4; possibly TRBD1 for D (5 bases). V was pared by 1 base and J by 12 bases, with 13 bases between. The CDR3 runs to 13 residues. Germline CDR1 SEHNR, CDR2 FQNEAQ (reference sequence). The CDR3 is CASSLESRVNQYF. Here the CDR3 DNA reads TGTGCCAGCAGCTTAGAATCCAGGGTGAATCAGTACTTC.

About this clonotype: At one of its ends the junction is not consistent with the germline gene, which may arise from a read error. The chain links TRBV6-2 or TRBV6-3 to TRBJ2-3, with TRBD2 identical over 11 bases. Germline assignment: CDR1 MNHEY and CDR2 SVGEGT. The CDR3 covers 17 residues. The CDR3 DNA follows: TGTGCCAGCAGTTTTCCAGGACTAGCGGGTGCCCTAGATATGCAGTATTTT. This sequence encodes CASSFPGLAGALDMQYF.

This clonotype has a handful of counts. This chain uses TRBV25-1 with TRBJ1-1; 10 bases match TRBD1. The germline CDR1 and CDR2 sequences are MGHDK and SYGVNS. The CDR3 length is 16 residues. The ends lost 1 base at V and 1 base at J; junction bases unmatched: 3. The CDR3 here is CASSELGTGENTEAFF. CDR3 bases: TGTGCCAGCAGTGAATTGGGGACAGGGGAGAACACTGAAGCTTTCTTT.

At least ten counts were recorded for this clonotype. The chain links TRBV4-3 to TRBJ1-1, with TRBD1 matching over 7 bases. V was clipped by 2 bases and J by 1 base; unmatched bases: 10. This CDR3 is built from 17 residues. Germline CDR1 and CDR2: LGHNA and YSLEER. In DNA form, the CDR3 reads TGCGCCAGCAGCCAAACCGGGACAGAGCTCACGAACACTGAAGCTTTCTTT. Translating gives CASSQTGTELTNTEAFF.

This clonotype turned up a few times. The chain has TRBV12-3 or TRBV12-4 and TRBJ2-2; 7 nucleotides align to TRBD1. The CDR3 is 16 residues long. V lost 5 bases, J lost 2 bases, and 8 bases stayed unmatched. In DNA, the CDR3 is TGTGCCAGCAGTCCCTGGACAGGACGCAACACCGGGGAGCTGTTTTTT. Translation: CASSPWTGRNTGELFF.

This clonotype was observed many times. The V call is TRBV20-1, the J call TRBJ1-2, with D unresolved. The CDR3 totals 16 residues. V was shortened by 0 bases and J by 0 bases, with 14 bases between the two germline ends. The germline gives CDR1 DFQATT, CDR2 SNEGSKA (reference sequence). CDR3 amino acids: CSARDYRKGTNYGYTF. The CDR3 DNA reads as TGCAGTGCTAGAGATTACCGAAAGGGAACTAACTATGGCTACACCTTC.

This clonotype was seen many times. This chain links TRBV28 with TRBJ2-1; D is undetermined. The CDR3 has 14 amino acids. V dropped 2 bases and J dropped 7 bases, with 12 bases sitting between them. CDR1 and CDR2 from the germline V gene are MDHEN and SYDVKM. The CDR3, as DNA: TGTGCCAGCAGTTTAAATCGATTGGGAAATGAGCAGTTCTTC. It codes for CASSLNRLGNEQFF.

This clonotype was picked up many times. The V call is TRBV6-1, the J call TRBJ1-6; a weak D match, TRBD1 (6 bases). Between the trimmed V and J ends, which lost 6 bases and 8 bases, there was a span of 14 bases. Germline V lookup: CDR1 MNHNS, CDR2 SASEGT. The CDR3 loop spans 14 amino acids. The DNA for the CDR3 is TGTGCCAGCAGCCAACAGGGAGTCGATTCACCCCTCCACTTT. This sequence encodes CASSQQGVDSPLHF.

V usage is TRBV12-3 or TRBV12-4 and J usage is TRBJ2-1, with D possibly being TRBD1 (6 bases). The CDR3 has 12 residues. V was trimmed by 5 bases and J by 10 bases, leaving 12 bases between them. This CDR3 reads CASSTGTGEQFF. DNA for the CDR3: TGTGCCAGCAGTACAGGGACGGGCGAGCAGTTCTTC.

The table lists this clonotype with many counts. The CDR3 region is CASSSDLVSGNTIYF. CDR3 sequence (DNA): TGTGCCAGCAGCTCTGACCTCGTCTCTGGAAACACCATATATTTT. The chain links TRBV9 to TRBJ1-3; D unclear. Germline V gene lookup returns CDR1 SGDLS and CDR2 YYNGEE. V was clipped by 4 bases and J by 0 bases, with 11 bases between them. CDR3 length: 15 amino acids. The full variable domain, completed using reference TRBV9 and TRBJ1-3, is DSGVTQTPKHLITATGQRVTLRCSPRSGDLSVYWYQQSLDQGLQFLIQYYNGEERAKGNILERFSAQQFPDLHSELNLSSLELGDSALYFCASSSDLVSGNTIYFGEGSWLTVV.